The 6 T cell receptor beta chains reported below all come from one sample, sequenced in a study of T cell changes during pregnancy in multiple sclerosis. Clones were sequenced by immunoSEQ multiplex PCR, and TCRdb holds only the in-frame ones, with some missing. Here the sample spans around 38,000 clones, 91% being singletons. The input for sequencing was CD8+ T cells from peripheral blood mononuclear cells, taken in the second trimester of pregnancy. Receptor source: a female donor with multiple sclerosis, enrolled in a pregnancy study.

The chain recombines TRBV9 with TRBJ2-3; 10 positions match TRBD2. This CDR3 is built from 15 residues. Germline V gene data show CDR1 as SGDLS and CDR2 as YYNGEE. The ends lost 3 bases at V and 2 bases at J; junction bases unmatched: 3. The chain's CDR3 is CASSDSGGNTDTQYF. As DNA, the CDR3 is TGTGCCAGCAGCGATAGCGGGGGGAACACAGATACGCAGTATTTT.

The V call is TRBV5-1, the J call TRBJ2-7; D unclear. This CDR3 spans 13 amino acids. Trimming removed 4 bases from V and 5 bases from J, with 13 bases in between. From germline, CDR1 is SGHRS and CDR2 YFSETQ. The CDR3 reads CASSPYLLDEQYF. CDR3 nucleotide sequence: TGCGCCAGCAGCCCCTACTTACTGGACGAGCAGTACTTC.

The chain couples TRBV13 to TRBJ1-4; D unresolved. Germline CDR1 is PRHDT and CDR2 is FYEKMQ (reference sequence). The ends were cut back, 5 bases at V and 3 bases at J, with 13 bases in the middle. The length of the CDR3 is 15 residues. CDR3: CASSHAQSSNEKLFF. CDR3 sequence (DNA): TGTGCCAGCAGCCACGCACAGAGTTCTAATGAAAAACTGTTTTTT.

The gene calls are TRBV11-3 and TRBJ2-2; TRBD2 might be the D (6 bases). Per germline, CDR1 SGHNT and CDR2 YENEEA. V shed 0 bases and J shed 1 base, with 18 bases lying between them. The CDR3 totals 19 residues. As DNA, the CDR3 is TGTGCCAGCAGCTTAGATCGGGCCGAGCGGGTCCAGAACACCGGGGAGCTGTTTTTT. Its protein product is CASSLDRAERVQNTGELFF.

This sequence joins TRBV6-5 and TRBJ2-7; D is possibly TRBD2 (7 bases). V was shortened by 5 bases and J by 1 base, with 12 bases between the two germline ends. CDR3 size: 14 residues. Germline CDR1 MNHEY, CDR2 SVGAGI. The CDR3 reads CASSAGEGSYEQYF. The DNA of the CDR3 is TGTGCCAGCAGTGCAGGGGAGGGTTCCTACGAGCAGTACTTC.

CDR3 residues: CASSYAGGYYNEQFF. CDR3 bases: TGTGCCAGCAGTTACGCGGGGGGGTACTACAATGAGCAGTTCTTC. The chain recombines TRBV6-5 with TRBJ2-1; 9 positions agree with TRBD2. After removal of 2 bases from V and 3 bases from J, the junction contained 2 bases not matched to a gene. Germline V gene lookup returns CDR1 MNHEY and CDR2 SVGAGI. The CDR3 is made up of 15 amino acids.